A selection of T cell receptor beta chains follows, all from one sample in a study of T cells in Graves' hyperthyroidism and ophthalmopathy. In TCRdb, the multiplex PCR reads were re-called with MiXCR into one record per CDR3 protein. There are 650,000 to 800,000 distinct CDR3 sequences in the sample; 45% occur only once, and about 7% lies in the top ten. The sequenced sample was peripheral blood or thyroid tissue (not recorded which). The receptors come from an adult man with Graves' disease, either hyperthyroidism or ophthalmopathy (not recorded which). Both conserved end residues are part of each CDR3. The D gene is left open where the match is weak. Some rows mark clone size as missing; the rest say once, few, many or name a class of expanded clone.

CDR3nt: TGCGCCAGCAGCTTGGCAGGGGACCGAAACCCTGGAAACACCATATATTTT
CDR3aa: CASSLAGDRNPGNTIYF
v_gene: TRBV5-1
d_gene: NA
abundance: few
j_gene: TRBJ1-3

CDR3nt: TGTGCCAGCAGCTCTTCTATGCAGCCCCAGCATTTT
CDR3aa: CASSSSMQPQHF
v_gene: TRBV7-9
d_gene: NA
abundance: many
j_gene: TRBJ1-5

CDR3nt: TGTGCCAGCAGCCCCGAGGCGGGGAATTCGCGGACCCAGTACTTC
CDR3aa: CASSPEAGNSRTQYF
v_gene: TRBV7-8
d_gene: NA
abundance: many
j_gene: TRBJ2-5

CDR3nt: TGTGCCAGCAGCTTAGCTAAAGAGACCCAGTACTTC
CDR3aa: CASSLAKETQYF
v_gene: TRBV7-2
d_gene: NA
abundance: NA
j_gene: TRBJ2-5

CDR3nt: TGTGCCAGCAGTGAATGGAAAAACTATGGCTACACCTTC
CDR3aa: CASSEWKNYGYTF
v_gene: TRBV25-1
d_gene: NA
abundance: many
j_gene: TRBJ1-2

CDR3nt: TGTGCCAGCAGCGATCACAGGGTCGACGAGCAGTACTTC
CDR3aa: CASSDHRVDEQYF
v_gene: TRBV24-1
d_gene: NA
abundance: NA
j_gene: TRBJ2-7

CDR3nt: TGTGCCAGCAGCCAGAAAGGGGACAGCAATCAGCCCCAGCATTTT
CDR3aa: CASSQKGDSNQPQHF
v_gene: TRBV2
d_gene: NA
abundance: NA
j_gene: TRBJ1-5

CDR3nt: TGTGCCAGTAGTCGGACAGGGGGGGACTACGAGCAGTACTTC
CDR3aa: CASSRTGGDYEQYF
v_gene: TRBV19
d_gene: TRBD1
abundance: NA
j_gene: TRBJ2-7

CDR3nt: TGTGCCATCAGTGCGTTATCGTACGAGCAGTACTTC
CDR3aa: CAISALSYEQYF
v_gene: TRBV10-3
d_gene: NA
abundance: NA
j_gene: TRBJ2-7

CDR3nt: TGTGCCAGTTCACAGGACTCTGGAAACACCATATATTTT
CDR3aa: CASSQDSGNTIYF
v_gene: TRBV19
d_gene: NA
abundance: many
j_gene: TRBJ1-3

CDR3nt: TGTGCCACCAGCAGAGATAGGGGTCAGAACACTGAAGCTTTCTTT
CDR3aa: CATSRDRGQNTEAFF
v_gene: TRBV15
d_gene: NA
abundance: NA
j_gene: TRBJ1-1

CDR3nt: TGTGCCACCAGCAGAGATAGAGCCGCCGGTACCTTC
CDR3aa: CATSRDRAAGTF
v_gene: TRBV15
d_gene: NA
abundance: many
j_gene: TRBJ1-2

CDR3nt: TGTGCCAGCAGATCTCAAGGGGGGACCCAGTACTTC
CDR3aa: CASRSQGGTQYF
v_gene: TRBV2
d_gene: NA
abundance: NA
j_gene: TRBJ2-5

CDR3nt: TGTGCCAGCAGCCAAAGGTCGGGAGAGACCCAGTACTTC
CDR3aa: CASSQRSGETQYF
v_gene: TRBV7-2
d_gene: NA
abundance: NA
j_gene: TRBJ2-5

CDR3nt: TGTGCCAGCGTAGGGACAGTGAACACTGAAGCTTTCTTT
CDR3aa: CASVGTVNTEAFF
v_gene: TRBV25-1
d_gene: TRBD1
abundance: NA
j_gene: TRBJ1-1

CDR3nt: TGTGCCAGCAGTTACTACACGTCGGGGAATTCACCCCTCCACTTT
CDR3aa: CASSYYTSGNSPLHF
v_gene: TRBV10-1
d_gene: NA
abundance: NA
j_gene: TRBJ1-6

CDR3nt: TGTGCCAGCAGCTCGTCTGGGGTCGAGCAGTACTTC
CDR3aa: CASSSSGVEQYF
v_gene: TRBV7-9
d_gene: NA
abundance: NA
j_gene: TRBJ2-7

CDR3nt: TGTGCCATCTCGGACCCCGGTCCCGGGGAGCTGTTTTTT
CDR3aa: CAISDPGPGELFF
v_gene: TRBV10-3
d_gene: NA
abundance: once
j_gene: TRBJ2-2

CDR3nt: TGTGCCAGCAGCTTAGGCTGGACCGATCAGCCCCAGCATTTT
CDR3aa: CASSLGWTDQPQHF
v_gene: TRBV7-8
d_gene: NA
abundance: many
j_gene: TRBJ1-5

CDR3nt: TGCGCCAGCAGCTTGGGGGGACAGGGAAATGAAAAACTGTTTTTT
CDR3aa: CASSLGGQGNEKLFF
v_gene: TRBV5-1
d_gene: TRBD1
abundance: NA
j_gene: TRBJ1-4

CDR3nt: TGTGCCAGCAGTCCTAGCTCCTATAATTCACCCCTCCACTTT
CDR3aa: CASSPSSYNSPLHF
v_gene: TRBV7-2
d_gene: NA
abundance: many
j_gene: TRBJ1-6

CDR3nt: TGTGCCAGCAGTGGACGGACAGGACCTCAAGAGACCCAGTACTTC
CDR3aa: CASSGRTGPQETQYF
v_gene: TRBV6-6
d_gene: TRBD1
abundance: NA
j_gene: TRBJ2-5

CDR3nt: TGTGCCAGCAGTGAGACAGTCTATGGCTACACCTTC
CDR3aa: CASSETVYGYTF
v_gene: TRBV2
d_gene: NA
abundance: many
j_gene: TRBJ1-2

CDR3nt: TGTGCCAGCAGCCTCAACACGGGACTAGCGGGACAAGAGACCCAGTACTTC
CDR3aa: CASSLNTGLAGQETQYF
v_gene: TRBV7-6
d_gene: TRBD2
abundance: NA
j_gene: TRBJ2-5

CDR3nt: TGCAGTGCTCGGACAGGGGGTATGGACACTGAAGCTTTCTTT
CDR3aa: CSARTGGMDTEAFF
v_gene: TRBV20-1
d_gene: TRBD1
abundance: few
j_gene: TRBJ1-1